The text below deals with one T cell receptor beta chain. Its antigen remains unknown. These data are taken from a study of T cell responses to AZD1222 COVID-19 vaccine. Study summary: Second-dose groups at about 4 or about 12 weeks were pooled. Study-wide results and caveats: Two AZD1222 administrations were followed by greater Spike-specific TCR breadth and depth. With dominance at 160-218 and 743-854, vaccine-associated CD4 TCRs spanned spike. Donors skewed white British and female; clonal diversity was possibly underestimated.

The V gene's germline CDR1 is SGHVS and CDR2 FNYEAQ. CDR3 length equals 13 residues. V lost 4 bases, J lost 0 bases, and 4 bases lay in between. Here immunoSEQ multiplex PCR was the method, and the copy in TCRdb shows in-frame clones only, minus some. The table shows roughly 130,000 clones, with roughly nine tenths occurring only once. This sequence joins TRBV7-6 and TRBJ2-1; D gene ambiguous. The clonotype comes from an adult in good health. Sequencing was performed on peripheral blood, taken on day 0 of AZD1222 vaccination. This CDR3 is CASSSNSYNEQFF. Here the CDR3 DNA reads TGTGCCAGCAGCTCCAACTCCTACAATGAGCAGTTCTTC.